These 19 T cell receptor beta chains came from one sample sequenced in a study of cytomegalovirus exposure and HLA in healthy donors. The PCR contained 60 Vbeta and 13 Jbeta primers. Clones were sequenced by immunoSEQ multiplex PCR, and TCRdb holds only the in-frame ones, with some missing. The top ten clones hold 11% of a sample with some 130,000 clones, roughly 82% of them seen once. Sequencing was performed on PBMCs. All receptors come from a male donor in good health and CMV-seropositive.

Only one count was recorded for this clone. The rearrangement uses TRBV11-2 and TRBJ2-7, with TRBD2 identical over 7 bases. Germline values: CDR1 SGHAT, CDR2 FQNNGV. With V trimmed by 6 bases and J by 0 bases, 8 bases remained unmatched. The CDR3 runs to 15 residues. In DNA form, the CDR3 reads TGTGCCAGCAGGACGGGGGGACTTCGCTCCTACGAGCAGTACTTC. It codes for CASRTGGLRSYEQYF.

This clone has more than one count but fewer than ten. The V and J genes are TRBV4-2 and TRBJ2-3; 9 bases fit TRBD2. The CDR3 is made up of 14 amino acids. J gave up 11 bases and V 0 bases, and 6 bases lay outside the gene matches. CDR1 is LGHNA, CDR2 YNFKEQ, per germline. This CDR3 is CASSQDLAGIGQYF. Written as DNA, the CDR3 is TGTGCCAGCAGCCAAGATCTAGCGGGAATTGGGCAGTATTTT.

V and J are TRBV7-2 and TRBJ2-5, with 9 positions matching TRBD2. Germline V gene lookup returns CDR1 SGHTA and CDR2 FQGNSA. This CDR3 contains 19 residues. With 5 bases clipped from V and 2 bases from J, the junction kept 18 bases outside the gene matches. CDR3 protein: CASSTAGTALAGIQETQYF. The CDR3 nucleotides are TGTGCCAGCAGCACGGCCGGGACAGCCCTAGCGGGGATACAAGAGACCCAGTACTTC.

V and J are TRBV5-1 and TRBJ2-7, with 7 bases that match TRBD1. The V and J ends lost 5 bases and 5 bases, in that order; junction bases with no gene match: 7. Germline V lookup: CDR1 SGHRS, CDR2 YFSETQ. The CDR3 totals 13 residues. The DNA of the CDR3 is TGCGCCAGCAGTCCGACAGGGCGCGACGAGCAGTACTTC. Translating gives CASSPTGRDEQYF.

CDR3 protein: CASSERTAQETQYF. The CDR3 DNA sequence: TGTGCCAGCAGTGAAAGGACAGCCCAAGAGACCCAGTACTTC. This sequence joins TRBV6-1 and TRBJ2-5; tentatively, D is TRBD1 (6 bases). The CDR3 consists of 14 residues. Trimming removed 2 bases at V and 1 base at J, with 8 bases between. Germline lookup yields CDR1 MNHNS and CDR2 SASEGT.

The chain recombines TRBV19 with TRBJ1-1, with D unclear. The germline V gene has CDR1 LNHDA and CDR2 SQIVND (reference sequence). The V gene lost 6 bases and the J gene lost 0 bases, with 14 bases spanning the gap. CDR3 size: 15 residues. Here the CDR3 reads CASRGLDTMNTEAFF. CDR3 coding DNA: TGTGCCAGTAGAGGTCTCGACACGATGAACACTGAAGCTTTCTTT.

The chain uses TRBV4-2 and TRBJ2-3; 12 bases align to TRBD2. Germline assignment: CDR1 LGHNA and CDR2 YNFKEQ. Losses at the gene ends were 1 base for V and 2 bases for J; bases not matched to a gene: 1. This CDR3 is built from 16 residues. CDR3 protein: CASSQGTSGITDTQYF. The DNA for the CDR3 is TGTGCCAGCAGCCAAGGGACTAGCGGGATCACAGATACGCAGTATTTT.

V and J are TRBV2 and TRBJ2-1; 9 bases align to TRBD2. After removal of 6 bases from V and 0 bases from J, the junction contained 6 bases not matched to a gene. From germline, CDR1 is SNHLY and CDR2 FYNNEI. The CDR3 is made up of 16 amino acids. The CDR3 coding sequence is TGTGCCAGCAGGACCTTAGCGGGAGCCTCCTACAATGAGCAGTTCTTC. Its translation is CASRTLAGASYNEQFF.

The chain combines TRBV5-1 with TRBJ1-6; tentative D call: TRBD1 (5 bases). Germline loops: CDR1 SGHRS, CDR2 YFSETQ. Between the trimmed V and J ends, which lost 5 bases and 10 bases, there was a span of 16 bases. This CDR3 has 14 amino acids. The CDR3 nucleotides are TGCGCCAGCAGAGATCCGTACGACAGCTCACCCCTCCACTTT. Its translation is CASRDPYDSSPLHF.

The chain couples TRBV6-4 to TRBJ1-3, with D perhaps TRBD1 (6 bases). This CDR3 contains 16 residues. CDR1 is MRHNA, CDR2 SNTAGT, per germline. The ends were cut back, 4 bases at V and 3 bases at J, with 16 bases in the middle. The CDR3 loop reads CASSGGPPSGGNTIYF. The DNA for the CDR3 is TGTGCCAGCAGTGGGGGGCCGCCTTCAGGTGGAAACACCATATATTTT.

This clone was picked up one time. Here the CDR3 DNA reads TGCGCCAGCAGCCCTATCGGGTACCAAGAGACCCAGTACTTC. Translated, it gives CASSPIGYQETQYF. The V and J genes are TRBV4-1 and TRBJ2-5; D call uncertain. The CDR3 has 14 residues. In germline, CDR1 is MGHRA, CDR2 YSYEKL. V lost 4 bases, J lost 0 bases, and 9 bases lay in between.

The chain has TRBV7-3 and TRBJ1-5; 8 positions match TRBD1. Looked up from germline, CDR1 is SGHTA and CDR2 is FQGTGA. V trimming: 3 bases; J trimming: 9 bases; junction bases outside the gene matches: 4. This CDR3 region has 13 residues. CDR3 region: CASSFGQGRPQHF. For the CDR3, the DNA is TGTGCCAGCAGCTTCGGACAGGGTAGGCCCCAGCATTTT.

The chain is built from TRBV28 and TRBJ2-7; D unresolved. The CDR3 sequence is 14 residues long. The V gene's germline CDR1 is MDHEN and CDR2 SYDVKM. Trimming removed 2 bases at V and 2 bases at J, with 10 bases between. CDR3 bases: TGTGCCAGCAGTTTAGACACACCGACCTACGAGCAGTACTTC. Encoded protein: CASSLDTPTYEQYF.

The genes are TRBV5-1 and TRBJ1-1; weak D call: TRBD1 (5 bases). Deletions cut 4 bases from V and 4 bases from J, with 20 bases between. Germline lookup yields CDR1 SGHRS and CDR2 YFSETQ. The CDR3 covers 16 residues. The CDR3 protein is CASSARQSQVGTEAFF. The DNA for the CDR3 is TGCGCCAGCAGCGCCCGACAGTCTCAGGTGGGCACTGAAGCTTTCTTT.

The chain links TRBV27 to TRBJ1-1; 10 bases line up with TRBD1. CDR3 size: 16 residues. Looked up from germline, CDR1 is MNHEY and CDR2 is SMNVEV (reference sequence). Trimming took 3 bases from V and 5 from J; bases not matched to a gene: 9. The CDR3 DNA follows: TGTGCCAGCAGTTTCCATTTGACAGGGGGCTATACTGAAGCTTTCTTT. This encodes CASSFHLTGGYTEAFF.

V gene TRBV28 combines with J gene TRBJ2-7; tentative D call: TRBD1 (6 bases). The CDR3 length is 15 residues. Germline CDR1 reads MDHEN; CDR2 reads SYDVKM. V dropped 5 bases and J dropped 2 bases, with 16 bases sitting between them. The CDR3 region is CASSVHGTRPYEQYF. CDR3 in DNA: TGTGCCAGCAGTGTCCACGGGACACGACCCTACGAGCAGTACTTC.

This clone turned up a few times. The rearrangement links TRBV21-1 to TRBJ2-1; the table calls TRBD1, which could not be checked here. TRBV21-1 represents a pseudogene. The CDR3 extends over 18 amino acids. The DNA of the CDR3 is TGTGCCAGCAGCACCCCCGGGACAGGGGGCGGACCCTACAATGAGCAGTTCTTC. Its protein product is CASSTPGTGGGPYNEQFF.

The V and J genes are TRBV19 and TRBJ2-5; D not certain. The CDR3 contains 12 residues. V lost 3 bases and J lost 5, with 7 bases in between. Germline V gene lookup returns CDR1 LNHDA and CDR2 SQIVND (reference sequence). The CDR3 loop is CASSMWAETQYF. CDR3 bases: TGTGCCAGTAGTATGTGGGCCGAGACCCAGTACTTC.

CDR3 protein: CASSYGPAGDNQPQHF. The CDR3, as DNA: TGTGCCAGCAGTTACGGACCAGCCGGGGATAATCAGCCCCAGCATTTT. The V and J genes are TRBV6-5 and TRBJ1-5; D not certain. The V and J ends lost 2 bases and 4 bases respectively, with 15 bases between them. Germline lookup yields CDR1 MNHEY and CDR2 SVGAGI. There are 16 residues in the CDR3.